These 17 T cell receptor beta chains were all obtained from the same sample, sequenced in a study of OX40 agonist ivuxolimab in advanced cancers. Only in-frame clones appear in the TCRdb table, and some are missing; sequencing was by immunoSEQ multiplex PCR. The data show about 79,000 clones, approximately 84% seen once. Sequencing was performed on CD4+ or CD8+ T cells sorted from blood, taken in a trial of the OX40 agonist ivuxolimab. The receptors shown here come from an adult with an advanced solid tumor such as melanoma, head and neck, liver or kidney cancer.

V is TRBV15 and J is TRBJ1-5, with D possibly TRBD1 on 5 matching bases. Germline CDR1 is LNHNV and CDR2 is YYDKDF (reference sequence). CDR3 length: 14 amino acids. The V gene lost 4 bases and the J gene lost 4 bases, with 11 bases spanning the gap. In DNA, the CDR3 is TGTGCCACCAGCACCGGGACGGAAAATCAGCCCCAGCATTTT. This codes for CATSTGTENQPQHF. The whole variable domain, remainder taken from reference TRBV15 and TRBJ1-5, is DAMVIQNPRYQVTQFGKPVTLSCSQTLNHNVMYWYQQKSSQAPKLLFHYYDKDFNNEADTPDNFQSRRPNTSFCFLDIRSPGLGDTAMYLCATSTGTENQPQHFGDGTRLSIL.

Only one count was recorded for this clone. The chain joins TRBV7-6 to TRBJ1-1; TRBD1 is a possible D gene (5 bases). The germline V and J ends were trimmed by 0 bases and 4 bases, with 15 bases remaining between them. The CDR3 runs 16 residues. Germline V gives CDR1 SGHVS, CDR2 FNYEAQ. The CDR3 DNA follows: TGTGCCAGCAGCTTAGCGCCGGGGTTGGGGACCACTGAAGCTTTCTTT. As protein: CASSLAPGLGTTEAFF.

This clone has more than one count but fewer than ten. The chain recombines TRBV6-5 with TRBJ1-2, with D perhaps matching TRBD1 (6 bases). V lost 7 bases and J lost 0, with 12 bases in between. The CDR3 extends over 14 amino acids. CDR1 is MNHEY, CDR2 SVGAGI, per germline. CDR3 sequence: CASKTGQTNYGYTF. CDR3 DNA: TGTGCCAGCAAGACTGGACAGACTAACTATGGCTACACCTTC.

This clone was counted once. The chain combines TRBV19 with TRBJ2-1, with 11 bases aligning to TRBD2. The trim removed 9 bases at V and 3 bases at J, leaving 10 bases unmatched. The CDR3 sequence is 16 residues long. Per germline, CDR1 LNHDA and CDR2 SQIVND (reference sequence). In nucleotides, the CDR3 is TGTGCCAGCAAGCTAGCGGGGGGTTTTAGCTACAATGAGCAGTTCTTC. It specifies CASKLAGGFSYNEQFF.

This sequence joins TRBV19 and TRBJ1-2, with D maybe TRBD1 (5 bases). This CDR3 comprises 16 residues. V lost 3 bases and J lost 1, with 15 bases in between. CDR1 and CDR2 (germline): LNHDA, SQIVND (reference sequence). In DNA form, the CDR3 reads TGTGCCAGTAGTATTTCGTCCGGGACCTTTAACTATGGCTACACCTTC. Translating it yields CASSISSGTFNYGYTF. The variable domain in full, completed from reference TRBV19 and TRBJ1-2, reads DGGITQSPKYLFRKEGQNVTLSCEQNLNHDAMYWYRQDPGQGLRLIYYSQIVNDFQKGDIAEGYSVSREKKESFPLTVTSAQKNPTAFYLCASSISSGTFNYGYTFGSGTRLTVV.

The V call is TRBV7-9, the J call TRBJ1-2; no firm D call. The length of the CDR3 is 15 residues. CDR1 is SEHNR, CDR2 FQNEAQ, per germline (reference sequence). V dropped 1 base and J dropped 2 bases, with 11 bases sitting between them. The CDR3 bases are TGTGCCAGCAGCTTAGGCGCAGCCACAAACTATGGCTACACCTTC. Translating gives CASSLGAATNYGYTF.

The DNA of the CDR3 is TGTGCCAGTAGTTTTGGACGGGACCCCAGACAAAGCTATGGCTACACCTTC. Amino acid sequence: CASSFGRDPRQSYGYTF. The genes are TRBV19 and TRBJ1-2; a possible D gene is TRBD1 (5 bases). The CDR3 loop spans 17 amino acids. Germline-derived CDR1 and CDR2 are LNHDA and SQIVND (reference sequence). V lost 5 bases and J lost 4, with 23 bases in between.

The rearrangement uses TRBV30 and TRBJ2-3, with 9 bases that match TRBD1. The CDR3 is 17 residues long. Germline V lookup: CDR1 GTSNPN, CDR2 SVGIG (reference sequence). J was trimmed by 2 bases and V by 0 bases; bases with no gene match: 9. The CDR3 sequence is CAWSVQGAPMITDTQYF. CDR3 DNA: TGTGCCTGGAGTGTACAGGGGGCCCCAATGATCACAGATACGCAGTATTTT.

The J gene is TRBJ2-5, the V gene TRBV6-6, with D maybe TRBD2 (7 bases). Trimming cost V 2 bases and J 4 bases, with 14 bases left between them. Germline V gene lookup returns CDR1 MNHNY and CDR2 SVGAGI (reference sequence). This CDR3 has 15 residues. The CDR3 spells CASSYPPRGGETQYF. For the CDR3, the DNA is TGTGCCAGCAGTTACCCCCCTAGGGGGGGAGAGACCCAGTACTTC.

The table lists this clone with a count of one. The CDR3 nucleotides read TGCGCCAGCTCGGGGACTAGCGGCCCGACCGGGGAGCTGTTTTTT. This sequence encodes CASSGTSGPTGELFF. The V call is TRBV5-1, the J call TRBJ2-2; TRBD2 matches at 11 bases. Germline V lookup: CDR1 SGHRS, CDR2 YFSETQ. There are 15 residues in the CDR3. V lost 7 bases to trimming and J lost 5 bases; unmatched junction nucleotides: 7.

This sequence joins TRBV7-9 and TRBJ2-7, with 8 bases identical to TRBD2. Germline V gene sequence: CDR1 SEHNR, CDR2 FQNEAQ (reference sequence). This CDR3 spans 14 amino acids. Trimming cost V 3 bases and J 6 bases; bases outside gene matches: 7. CDR3 in amino acids: CASSFRGGPGEQYF. The CDR3 DNA sequence: TGTGCCAGCAGCTTCCGGGGGGGACCTGGCGAGCAGTACTTC.

V usage is TRBV7-9 and J usage is TRBJ2-7, with D tentatively TRBD1 (6 bases). CDR1 and CDR2 from the germline V gene are SEHNR and FQNEAQ (reference sequence). V was trimmed by 5 bases and J by 6 bases, leaving 14 bases between them. The CDR3 totals 13 residues. Here the CDR3 DNA reads TGTGCCAGCAGCCCCCGTCAAGGGGGCGAGCAGTACTTC. Its translation is CASSPRQGGEQYF. Combining the CDR3 with reference TRBV7-9 and TRBJ2-7 gives the whole variable domain DTGVSQNPRHKITKRGQNVTFRCDPISEHNRLYWYRQTLGQGPEFLTYFQNEAQLEKSRLLSDRFSAERPKGSFSTLEIQRTEQGDSAMYLCASSPRQGGEQYFGPGTRLTVT.

The chain uses TRBV11-1 and TRBJ2-7; D is possibly TRBD1 or TRBD2 (5 bases each). The length of the CDR3 is 13 residues. V shed 3 bases and J shed 3 bases, with 9 bases lying between them. The germline V gene encodes CDR1 SGHAT and CDR2 FQDESV (reference sequence). The CDR3 coding sequence is TGTGCCAGCAGCTTCGGGGCAAACTACGAGCAGTACTTC. Amino acids: CASSFGANYEQYF.

The chain joins TRBV2 to TRBJ2-1; 12 bases align to TRBD2. This CDR3 has 15 amino acids. Trimming cost V 6 bases and J 7 bases; bases outside gene matches: 7. Germline V gives CDR1 SNHLY, CDR2 FYNNEI. The CDR3 bases are TGTGCCAGCAGCCAGACTAGCGGGAGTGTAAATGAGCAGTTCTTC. Its protein product is CASSQTSGSVNEQFF. Drawing the rest from reference TRBV2 and TRBJ2-1, the complete variable domain is EPEVTQTPSHQVTQMGQEVILRCVPISNHLYFYWYRQILGQKVEFLVSFYNNEISEKSEIFDDQFSVERPDGSNFTLKIRSTKLEDSAMYFCASSQTSGSVNEQFFGPGTRLTVL.

J is TRBJ2-1 and V is TRBV19; TRBD2 matches at 8 bases. V shed 2 bases, J shed 7 bases, and the junction held 10 bases outside the gene matches. The CDR3 runs 16 residues. Germline V gene data show CDR1 as LNHDA and CDR2 as SQIVND (reference sequence). The CDR3 sequence is CASSIYGRAVTNEQFF. CDR3 nucleotide sequence: TGTGCCAGTAGTATATACGGGAGGGCCGTTACGAATGAGCAGTTCTTC.

This sequence joins TRBV30 and TRBJ1-4; possibly TRBD1 for D (5 bases). CDR1 GTSNPN and CDR2 SVGIG come from the germline V gene (reference sequence). Trimming left V 4 bases short and J 4 bases short, with 16 bases between. The CDR3 extends over 15 amino acids. The CDR3 protein is CAWKRSGGYNEKLFF. As DNA, the CDR3 is TGTGCCTGGAAAAGATCGGGGGGATATAATGAAAAACTGTTTTTT. Variable domain in full (rest from reference TRBV30 and TRBJ1-4): SQTIHQWPATLVQPVGSPLSLECTVEGTSNPNLYWYRQAAGRGLQLLFYSVGIGQISSEVPQNLSASRPQDRQFILSSKKLLLSDSGFYLCAWKRSGGYNEKLFFGSGTQLSVL.

This clone is classed as medium-sized. This chain uses TRBV19 with TRBJ2-1, with 15 bases lining up with TRBD2. The germline V gene encodes CDR1 LNHDA and CDR2 SQIVND (reference sequence). Trimming took 5 bases from V and 6 from J; bases not matched to a gene: 8. The CDR3 spans 17 residues. CDR3 amino acids: CASSPGLAGGPGNEQFF. CDR3 nucleotides: TGTGCCAGTAGTCCCGGACTAGCGGGAGGGCCAGGCAATGAGCAGTTCTTC.